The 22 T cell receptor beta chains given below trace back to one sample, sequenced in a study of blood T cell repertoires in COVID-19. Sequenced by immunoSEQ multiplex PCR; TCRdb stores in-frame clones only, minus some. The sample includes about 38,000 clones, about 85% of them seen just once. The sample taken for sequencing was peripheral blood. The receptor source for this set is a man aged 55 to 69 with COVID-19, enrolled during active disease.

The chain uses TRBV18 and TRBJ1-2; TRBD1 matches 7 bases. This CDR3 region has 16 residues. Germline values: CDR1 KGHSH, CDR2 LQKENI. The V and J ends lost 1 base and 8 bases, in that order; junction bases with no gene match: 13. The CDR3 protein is CASSPQPPATGTGYTF. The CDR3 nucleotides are TGTGCCAGCTCACCACAACCCCCAGCGACAGGGACAGGCTACACCTTC.

CDR3 residues: CAISGPAGNAYEQYF. The CDR3 DNA sequence: TGTGCCATCAGTGGTCCAGCGGGCAACGCCTACGAGCAGTACTTC. The chain carries TRBV10-3 and TRBJ2-7; D is perhaps TRBD2 (6 bases). V was shortened by 4 bases and J by 2 bases, with 15 bases between the two germline ends. In germline, CDR1 is ENHRY, CDR2 SYGVKD. The CDR3 has 15 residues.

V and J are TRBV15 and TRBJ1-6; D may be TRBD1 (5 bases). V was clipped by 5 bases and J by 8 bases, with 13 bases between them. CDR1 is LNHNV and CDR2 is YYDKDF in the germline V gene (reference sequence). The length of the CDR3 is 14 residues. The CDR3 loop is CATSLRDSHSPLHF. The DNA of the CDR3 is TGTGCCACCAGCCTACGGGACTCTCATTCACCCCTCCACTTT.

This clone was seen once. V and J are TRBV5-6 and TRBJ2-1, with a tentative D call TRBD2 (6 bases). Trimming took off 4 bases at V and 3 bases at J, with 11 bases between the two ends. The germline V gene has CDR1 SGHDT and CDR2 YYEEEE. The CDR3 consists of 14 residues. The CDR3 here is CASSRGYGYNEQFF. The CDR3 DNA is TGTGCCAGCAGCCGGGGGTATGGCTACAATGAGCAGTTCTTC.

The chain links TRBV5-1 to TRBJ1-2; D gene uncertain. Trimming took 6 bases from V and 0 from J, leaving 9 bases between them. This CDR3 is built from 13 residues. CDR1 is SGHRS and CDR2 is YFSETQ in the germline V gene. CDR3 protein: CASNDGANYGYTF. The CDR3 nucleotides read TGCGCCAGCAACGACGGAGCTAACTATGGCTACACCTTC. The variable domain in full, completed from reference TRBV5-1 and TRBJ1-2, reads KAGVTQTPRYLIKTRGQQVTLSCSPISGHRSVSWYQQTPGQGLQFLFEYFSETQRNKGNFPGRFSGRQFSNSRSEMNVSTLELGDSALYLCASNDGANYGYTFGSGTRLTVV.

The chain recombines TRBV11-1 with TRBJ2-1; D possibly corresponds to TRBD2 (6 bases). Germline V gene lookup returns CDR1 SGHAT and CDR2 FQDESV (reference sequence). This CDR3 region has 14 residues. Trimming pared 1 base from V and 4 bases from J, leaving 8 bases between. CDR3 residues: CASSLGLGYNEQFF. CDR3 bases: TGTGCCAGCAGCTTAGGACTAGGGTACAATGAGCAGTTCTTC.

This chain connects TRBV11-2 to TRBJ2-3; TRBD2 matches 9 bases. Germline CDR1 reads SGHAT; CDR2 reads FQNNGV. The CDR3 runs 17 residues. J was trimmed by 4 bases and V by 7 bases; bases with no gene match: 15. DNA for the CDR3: TGTGCCAGCAACCACGCTCTTGGTAGCGGGAGTGCAGATACGCAGTATTTT. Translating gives CASNHALGSGSADTQYF.

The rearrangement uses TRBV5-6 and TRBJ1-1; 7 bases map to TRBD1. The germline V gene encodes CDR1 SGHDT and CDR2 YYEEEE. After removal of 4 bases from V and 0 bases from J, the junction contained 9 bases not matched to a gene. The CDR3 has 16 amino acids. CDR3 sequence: CASSPVWQGVNTEAFF. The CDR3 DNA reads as TGTGCCAGCAGCCCCGTGTGGCAGGGGGTGAACACTGAAGCTTTCTTT.

The CDR3 sequence is CASSLGQGVYGYTF. Written as DNA, the CDR3 is TGTGCCAGCAGTTTAGGACAGGGGGTCTATGGCTACACCTTC. V gene TRBV28 combines with J gene TRBJ1-2; 10 nucleotides agree with TRBD1. From germline, CDR1 is MDHEN and CDR2 SYDVKM. V trimming: 2 bases; J trimming: 4 bases; junction bases outside the gene matches: 1. CDR3 length: 14 residues.

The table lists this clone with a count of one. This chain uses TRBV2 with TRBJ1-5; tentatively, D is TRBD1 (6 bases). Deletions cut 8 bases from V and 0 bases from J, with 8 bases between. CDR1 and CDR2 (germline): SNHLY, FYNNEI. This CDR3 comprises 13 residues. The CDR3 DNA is TGTGCCAGCCACAGGGATAGCAATCAGCCCCAGCATTTT. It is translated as CASHRDSNQPQHF. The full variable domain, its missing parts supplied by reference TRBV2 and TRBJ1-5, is EPEVTQTPSHQVTQMGQEVILRCVPISNHLYFYWYRQILGQKVEFLVSFYNNEISEKSEIFDDQFSVERPDGSNFTLKIRSTKLEDSAMYFCASHRDSNQPQHFGDGTRLSIL.

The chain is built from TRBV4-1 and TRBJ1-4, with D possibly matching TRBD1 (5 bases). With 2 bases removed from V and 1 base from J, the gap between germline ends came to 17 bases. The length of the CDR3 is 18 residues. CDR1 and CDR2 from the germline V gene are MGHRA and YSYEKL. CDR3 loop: CASSQRMTAFRTNEKLFF. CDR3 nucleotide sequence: TGCGCCAGCAGCCAAAGGATGACAGCCTTTAGAACTAATGAAAAACTGTTTTTT.

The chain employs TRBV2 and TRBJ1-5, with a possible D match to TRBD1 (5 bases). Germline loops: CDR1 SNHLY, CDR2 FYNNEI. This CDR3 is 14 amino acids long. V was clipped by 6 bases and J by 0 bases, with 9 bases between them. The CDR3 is CASRSDSSNQPQHF. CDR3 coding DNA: TGTGCCAGCAGAAGCGACAGTAGCAATCAGCCCCAGCATTTT.

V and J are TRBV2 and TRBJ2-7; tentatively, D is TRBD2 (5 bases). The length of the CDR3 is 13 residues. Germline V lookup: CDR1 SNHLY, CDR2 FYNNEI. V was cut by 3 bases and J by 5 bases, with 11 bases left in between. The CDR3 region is CASSEGSMDEQYF. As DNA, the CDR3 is TGTGCCAGCAGTGAGGGGAGTATGGACGAGCAGTACTTC.

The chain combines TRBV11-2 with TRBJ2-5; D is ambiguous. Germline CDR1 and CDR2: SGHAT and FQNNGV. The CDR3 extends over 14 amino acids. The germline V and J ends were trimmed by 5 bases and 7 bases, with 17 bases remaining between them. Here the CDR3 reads CASSPESPHGTQYF. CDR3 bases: TGTGCCAGCAGCCCCGAGAGTCCCCATGGGACCCAGTACTTC.

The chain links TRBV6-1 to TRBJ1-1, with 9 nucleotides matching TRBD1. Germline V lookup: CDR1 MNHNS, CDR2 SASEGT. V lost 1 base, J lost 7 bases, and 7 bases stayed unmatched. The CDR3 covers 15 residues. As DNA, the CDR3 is TGTGCCAGCAGTGAAGTGGTCCGACAGGGGGGTGAAGCTTTCTTT. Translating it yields CASSEVVRQGGEAFF.

Written as DNA, the CDR3 is TGTGCCAGCAGTCGGATGAGGGATCAGCCCCAGCATTTT. Its translation: CASSRMRDQPQHF. The genes are TRBV2 and TRBJ1-5; no definite D call. This CDR3 is 13 amino acids long. The ends were cut back, 5 bases at V and 5 bases at J, with 10 bases in the middle. Germline assignment: CDR1 SNHLY and CDR2 FYNNEI.

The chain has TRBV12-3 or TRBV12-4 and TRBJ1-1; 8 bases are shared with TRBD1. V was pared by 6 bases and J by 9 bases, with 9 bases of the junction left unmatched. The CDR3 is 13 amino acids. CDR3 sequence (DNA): TGTGCCAGCAGCCCGACAGGGGAACGGAAAGCTTTCTTT. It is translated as CASSPTGERKAFF.

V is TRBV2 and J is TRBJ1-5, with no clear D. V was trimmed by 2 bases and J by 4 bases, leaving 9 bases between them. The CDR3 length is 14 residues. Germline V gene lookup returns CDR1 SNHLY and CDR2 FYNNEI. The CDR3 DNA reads TGTGCCAGCAGTGAAATACAGCCGAATCAGCCCCAGCATTTT. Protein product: CASSEIQPNQPQHF.

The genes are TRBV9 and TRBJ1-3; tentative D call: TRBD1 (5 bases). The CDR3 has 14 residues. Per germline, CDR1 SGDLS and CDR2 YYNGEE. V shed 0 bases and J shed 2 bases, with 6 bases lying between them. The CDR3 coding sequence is TGTGCCAGCAGCGTAGGACAGCCTGGAAACACCATATATTTT. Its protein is CASSVGQPGNTIYF.

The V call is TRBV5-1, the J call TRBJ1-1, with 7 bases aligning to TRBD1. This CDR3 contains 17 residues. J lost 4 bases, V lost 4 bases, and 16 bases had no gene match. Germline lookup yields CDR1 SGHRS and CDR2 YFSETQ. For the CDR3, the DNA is TGCGCCAGCAGCCCCCGCCGGAGTGGTTACAGGGGCACTGAAGCTTTCTTT. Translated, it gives CASSPRRSGYRGTEAFF.

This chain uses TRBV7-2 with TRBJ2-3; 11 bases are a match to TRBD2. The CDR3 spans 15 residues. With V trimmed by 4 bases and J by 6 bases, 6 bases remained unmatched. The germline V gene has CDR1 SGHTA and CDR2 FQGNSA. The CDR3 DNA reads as TGTGCCAGCAGCTCTAGCGGGAGGTCCCCGGATACGCAGTATTTT. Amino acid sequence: CASSSSGRSPDTQYF.

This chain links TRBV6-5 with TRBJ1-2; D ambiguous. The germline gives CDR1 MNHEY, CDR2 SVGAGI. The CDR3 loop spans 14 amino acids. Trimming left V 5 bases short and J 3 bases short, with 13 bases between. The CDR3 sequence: CASSKTKGDYGYTF. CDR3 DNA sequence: TGTGCCAGCAGTAAGACAAAGGGAGACTATGGCTACACCTTC.